This T cell receptor beta chain was obtained from a study of shared clonotypes between healthy human individuals. Remarks on this clone: What it recognizes is unknown. At the DNA level, this CDR3 is encoded by other sequences in the same sample as well.

The CDR3 is made up of 13 amino acids. Germline-derived CDR1 and CDR2 are SQVTM and ANQGSEA. V gave up 5 bases and J gave up 1 base; unmatched junction bases: 5. CD45RO negativity and positive selection for CCR7 defined naive CD8 cells, a population that excluded terminally differentiated effector memory CD45RA+ cells. Study-level results: Sequencing depth was predicted to influence how clonotypes are shared among donors.

Assay used: immunoSEQ multiplex PCR; TCRdb lists only in-frame clones, some missing. The sample lists about 2 million clones, less than 95% occurring once. Sequencing was carried out using naive CD8+ T cells sorted from blood. The rearrangement joins TRBV29-1 to TRBJ2-7; 7 positions agree with TRBD2. This receptor was identified in a man aged 18 to 29 in good health. The CDR3 region is CSVLGGSSYEQYF. The CDR3 DNA is TGCAGCGTTTTGGGCGGGAGTTCCTACGAGCAGTACTTC.